Below, 16 T cell receptor beta chains from the same sample are listed, as sequenced in a study of control samples from healthy donors and cancer patients. The data were produced by immunoSEQ multiplex PCR, yet TCRdb's version contains in-frame clones alone and is incomplete. The top ten hold about 1.3% of the sample, which has some 79,000 clones, under 95% seen once. The specimen sequenced was PBMCs. These receptors were obtained from a woman between 40 and 50 years old with lung cancer.

This clone was found once. This chain connects TRBV11-3 to TRBJ1-2, with 9 positions matching TRBD1. CDR3 size: 15 residues. Germline V lookup: CDR1 SGHNT, CDR2 YENEEA. J gave up 2 bases and V 4 bases, and 5 bases lay outside the gene matches. Here the CDR3 reads CASSSGGQGNYGYTF. CDR3 nucleotide sequence: TGTGCCAGCAGCTCCGGCGGACAGGGGAACTATGGCTACACCTTC.

This clone was seen a single time. V usage is TRBV25-1 and J usage is TRBJ2-2; D gene unclear. Per the germline V gene, CDR1 is MGHDK and CDR2 is SYGVNS. The CDR3 length is 16 residues. V was trimmed by 2 bases and J by 1 base, leaving 11 bases between them. CDR3 residues: CASSEPGSLNTGELFF. CDR3 DNA: TGTGCCAGCAGTGAACCAGGATCCCTGAACACCGGGGAGCTGTTTTTT.

The chain is built from TRBV7-3 and TRBJ2-1; a possible D gene is TRBD2 (5 bases). Per germline, CDR1 SGHTA and CDR2 FQGTGA. The CDR3 is 15 residues long. With 5 bases removed from V and 2 bases from J, the gap between germline ends came to 13 bases. The CDR3 spells CASSLHPGAYNEQFF. CDR3 nucleotides: TGTGCCAGCAGCCTACACCCCGGGGCCTACAATGAGCAGTTCTTC.

This rearrangement joins TRBV7-9 to TRBJ2-3; the D gene is possibly TRBD2 (6 bases). Deletions cut 5 bases from V and 4 bases from J, with 10 bases between. The CDR3 sequence is 13 residues long. CDR1 is SEHNR and CDR2 is FQNEAQ in the germline V gene (reference sequence). CDR3 protein: CASSPGGPDTQYF. The DNA of the CDR3 is TGTGCCAGCAGCCCCGGGGGACCAGATACGCAGTATTTT.

The chain employs TRBV28 and TRBJ1-5; D not resolved. This CDR3 spans 14 amino acids. V lost 2 bases and J 4 bases, leaving 9 bases between the germline ends. Germline V gives CDR1 MDHEN, CDR2 SYDVKM. For the CDR3, the DNA is TGTGCCAGCAGTTTAGAACAGCTTAATCAGCCCCAGCATTTT. Protein product: CASSLEQLNQPQHF.

This chain links TRBV13 with TRBJ2-7; 9 bases map to TRBD1. The V gene end was trimmed by 0 bases and the J gene end by 6 bases; junction bases not matched to a gene: 6. The CDR3 is 15 amino acids. Germline V gene sequence: CDR1 PRHDT, CDR2 FYEKMQ (reference sequence). CDR3 nucleotides: TGTGCCAGCAGCTTAGGGGGACAGGGTCCGTTCGAGCAGTACTTC. The encoded protein is CASSLGGQGPFEQYF.

This chain joins TRBV5-1 and TRBJ1-4, with D possibly matching TRBD1 (5 bases). CDR3 size: 15 residues. The ends were cut back, 0 bases at V and 5 bases at J, with 11 bases in the middle. Looked up from germline, CDR1 is SGHRS and CDR2 is YFSETQ. In DNA form, the CDR3 reads TGCGCCAGCAGCTTGGTCGGAGGGGTGAATGAAAAACTGTTTTTT. Encoded protein: CASSLVGGVNEKLFF.

The CDR3 spells CASSLDPGQQYNEQFF. The CDR3 DNA reads TGTGCCAGCAGCTTGGATCCGGGACAGCAGTACAATGAGCAGTTCTTC. This chain uses TRBV5-4 with TRBJ2-1; TRBD1 matches at 7 bases. CDR1 is SGHNT, CDR2 YYREEE, per germline (reference sequence). Trimming took 0 bases from V and 4 from J; bases not matched to a gene: 7. CDR3 length: 16 residues.

The V call is TRBV6-4, the J call TRBJ1-1; D unresolved. CDR3 length: 14 residues. CDR1 is MRHNA, CDR2 SNTAGT, per germline. With 2 bases removed from V and 0 bases from J, the gap between germline ends came to 7 bases. The DNA of the CDR3 is TGTGCCAGCAGTGACGCGGGCATGAACACTGAAGCTTTCTTT. This codes for CASSDAGMNTEAFF.

V usage is TRBV5-6 and J usage is TRBJ1-2, with D possibly being TRBD1 (5 bases). Trimming cost V 3 bases and J 0 bases, with 12 bases left between them. The CDR3 covers 15 residues. CDR1 and CDR2 from the germline V gene are SGHDT and YYEEEE. The CDR3 DNA follows: TGTGCCAGCAGCTATGGACACGGAGCTAACTATGGCTACACCTTC. It codes for CASSYGHGANYGYTF.

V gene TRBV7-2 combines with J gene TRBJ1-1; weak D call: TRBD1 (5 bases). This CDR3 has 16 residues. Trimming stripped 7 bases from V and 5 bases from J, with 23 bases between. Per the germline V gene, CDR1 is SGHTA and CDR2 is FQGNSA. CDR3 residues: CASTPTSGLRATEAFF. The CDR3 DNA follows: TGTGCCAGCACCCCCACTTCAGGGCTCCGCGCGACTGAAGCTTTCTTT.

This chain joins TRBV4-1 and TRBJ2-5; 9 positions match TRBD2. From germline, CDR1 is MGHRA and CDR2 YSYEKL. J lost 1 base, V lost 2 bases, and 2 bases had no gene match. The CDR3 consists of 15 residues. CDR3 DNA: TGCGCCAGCAGCCAACTGGGACTAGCCCAAGAGACCCAGTACTTC. Translation: CASSQLGLAQETQYF.

The rearrangement joins TRBV6-1 to TRBJ1-1, with 10 bases that match TRBD1. The CDR3 contains 19 residues. V trimming: 0 bases; J trimming: 1 base; junction bases outside the gene matches: 11. Germline CDR1 MNHNS, CDR2 SASEGT. The CDR3 nucleotides are TGTGCCAGCAGTGAAGCGGGAGGGACAGGGGTCTTTGGGAACACTGAAGCTTTCTTT. Residues: CASSEAGGTGVFGNTEAFF.

The gene calls are TRBV6-2 or TRBV6-3 and TRBJ2-3, with 7 bases aligning to TRBD2. This CDR3 region has 16 residues. V dropped 0 bases and J dropped 4; count of bases not matched to a gene: 7. Germline CDR1 MNHEY, CDR2 SVGEGT. The CDR3 region has the DNA TGTGCCAGCAGTTACTCGAGGGGAGGGGCCGCAGATACGCAGTATTTT. It specifies CASSYSRGGAADTQYF.

V usage is TRBV30 and J usage is TRBJ1-6, with unresolved D. CDR1 is GTSNPN, CDR2 SVGIG, per germline (reference sequence). V dropped 5 bases and J dropped 0 bases, with 8 bases sitting between them. This CDR3 is 14 amino acids long. In nucleotides, the CDR3 is TGTGCCTGGTCAGAGAGCTCCTATAATTCACCCCTCCACTTT. It yields the protein CAWSESSYNSPLHF.

The V gene is TRBV27, the J gene TRBJ1-5; TRBD1 agrees at 7 bases. The CDR3 length is 17 residues. Per germline, CDR1 MNHEY and CDR2 SMNVEV (reference sequence). V lost 8 bases and J lost 0; bases outside the gene matches: 13. In nucleotides, the CDR3 is TGTGCCAGCGGGGAACAGGGGTGGGGGTATAGCAATCAGCCCCAGCATTTT. It codes for CASGEQGWGYSNQPQHF.